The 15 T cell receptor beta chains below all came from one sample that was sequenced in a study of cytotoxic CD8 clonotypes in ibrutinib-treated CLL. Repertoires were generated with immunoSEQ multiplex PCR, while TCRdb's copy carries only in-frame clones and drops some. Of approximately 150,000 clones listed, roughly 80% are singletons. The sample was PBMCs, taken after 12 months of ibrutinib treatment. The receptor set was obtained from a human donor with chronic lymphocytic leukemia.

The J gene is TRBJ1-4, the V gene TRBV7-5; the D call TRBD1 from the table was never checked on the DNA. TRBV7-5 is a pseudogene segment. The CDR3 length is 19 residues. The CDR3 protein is CVRSLAITTGGVTNEKLFF. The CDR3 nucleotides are TGTGTCAGAAGCTTAGCAATAACCACAGGGGGTGTAACTAATGAAAAACTGTTTTTT.

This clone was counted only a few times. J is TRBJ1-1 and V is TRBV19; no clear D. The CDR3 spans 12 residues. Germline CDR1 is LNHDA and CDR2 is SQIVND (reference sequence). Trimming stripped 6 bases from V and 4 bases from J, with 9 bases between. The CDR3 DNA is TGTGCCAGTAGGGATTTTCGCACTGAAGCTTTCTTT. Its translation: CASRDFRTEAFF.

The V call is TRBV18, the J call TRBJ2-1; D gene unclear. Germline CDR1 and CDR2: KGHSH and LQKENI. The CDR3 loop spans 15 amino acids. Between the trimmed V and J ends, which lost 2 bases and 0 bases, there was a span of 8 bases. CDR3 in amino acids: CASSPSDSSYNEQFF. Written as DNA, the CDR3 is TGTGCCAGCTCACCATCGGATAGCTCCTACAATGAGCAGTTCTTC.

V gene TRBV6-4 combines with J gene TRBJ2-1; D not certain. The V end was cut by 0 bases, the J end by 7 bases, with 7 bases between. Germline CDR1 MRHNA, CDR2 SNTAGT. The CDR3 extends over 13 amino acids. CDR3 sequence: CASSDSFSNEQFF. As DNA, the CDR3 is TGTGCCAGCAGTGACTCGTTTAGTAATGAGCAGTTCTTC.

CDR3 in DNA: TGTGCCAGCCAACGGGACAGGGCTTTGAACACTGAAGCTTTCTTT. This codes for CASQRDRALNTEAFF. This chain uses TRBV28 with TRBJ1-1; TRBD1 matches at 9 bases. This CDR3 contains 15 residues. V lost 8 bases and J lost 0; bases outside the gene matches: 7. CDR1 is MDHEN, CDR2 SYDVKM, per germline.

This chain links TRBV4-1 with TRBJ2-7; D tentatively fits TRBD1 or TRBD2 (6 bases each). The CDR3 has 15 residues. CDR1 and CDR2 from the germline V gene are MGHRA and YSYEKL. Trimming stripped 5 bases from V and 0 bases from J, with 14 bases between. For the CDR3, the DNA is TGCGCCAGCAGCAGGGGGAGGCTTCTCTCCTACGAGCAGTACTTC. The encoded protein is CASSRGRLLSYEQYF.

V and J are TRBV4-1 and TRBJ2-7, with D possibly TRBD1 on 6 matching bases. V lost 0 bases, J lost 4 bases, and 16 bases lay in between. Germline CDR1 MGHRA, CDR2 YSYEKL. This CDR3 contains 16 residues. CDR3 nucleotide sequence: TGCGCCAGCAGCCAAGAGGGGGACATAGACTCTTACGAGCAGTACTTC. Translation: CASSQEGDIDSYEQYF.

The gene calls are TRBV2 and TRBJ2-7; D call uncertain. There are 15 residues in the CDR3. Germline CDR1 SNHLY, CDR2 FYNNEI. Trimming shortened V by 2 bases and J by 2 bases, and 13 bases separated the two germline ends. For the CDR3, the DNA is TGTGCCAGCAGTGAACGGCTTATACAAACCTACGAGCAGTACTTC. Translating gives CASSERLIQTYEQYF.

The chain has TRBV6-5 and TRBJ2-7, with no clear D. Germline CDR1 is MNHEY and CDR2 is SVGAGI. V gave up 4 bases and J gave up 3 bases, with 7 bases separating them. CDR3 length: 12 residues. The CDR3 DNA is TGTGCCAGCAGTTCCCGGAGCTACGAGCAGTACTTC. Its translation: CASSSRSYEQYF.

DNA for the CDR3: TGCGCCAGCAGCCAGGGGGTCCGATCTGACGAGCAGTACTTC. As protein: CASSQGVRSDEQYF. The V and J genes are TRBV4-1 and TRBJ2-7; either TRBD1 or TRBD2 may fit D (5 bases each). Germline CDR1 reads MGHRA; CDR2 reads YSYEKL. CDR3 length: 14 amino acids. Trimming removed 3 bases at V and 5 bases at J, with 14 bases between.

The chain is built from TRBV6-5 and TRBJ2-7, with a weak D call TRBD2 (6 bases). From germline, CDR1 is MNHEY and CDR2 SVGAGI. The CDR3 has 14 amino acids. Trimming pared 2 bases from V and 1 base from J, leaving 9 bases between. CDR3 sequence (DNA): TGTGCCAGCAGTTACGGACTACAGTCCTACGAGCAGTACTTC. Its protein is CASSYGLQSYEQYF.

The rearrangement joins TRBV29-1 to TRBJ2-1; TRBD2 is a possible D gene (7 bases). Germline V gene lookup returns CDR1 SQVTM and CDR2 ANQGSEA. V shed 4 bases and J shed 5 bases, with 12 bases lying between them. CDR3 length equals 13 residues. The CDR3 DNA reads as TGCAGCGTTGGGAGGGGGGGGAACAATGAGCAGTTCTTC. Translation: CSVGRGGNNEQFF.

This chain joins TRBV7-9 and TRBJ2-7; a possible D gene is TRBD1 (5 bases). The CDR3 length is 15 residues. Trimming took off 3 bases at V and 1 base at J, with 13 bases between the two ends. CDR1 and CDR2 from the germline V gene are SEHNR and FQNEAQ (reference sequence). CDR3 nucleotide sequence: TGTGCCAGCAGCTTCACCCAGGGTGGATCCTACGAGCAGTACTTC. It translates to CASSFTQGGSYEQYF.

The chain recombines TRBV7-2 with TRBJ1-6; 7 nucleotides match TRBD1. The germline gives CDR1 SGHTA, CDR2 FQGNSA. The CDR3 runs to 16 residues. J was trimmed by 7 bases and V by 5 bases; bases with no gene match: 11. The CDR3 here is CASSLRWGQTNSPLHF. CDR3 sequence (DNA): TGTGCCAGCAGCCTTAGATGGGGACAGACAAATTCACCCCTCCACTTT.

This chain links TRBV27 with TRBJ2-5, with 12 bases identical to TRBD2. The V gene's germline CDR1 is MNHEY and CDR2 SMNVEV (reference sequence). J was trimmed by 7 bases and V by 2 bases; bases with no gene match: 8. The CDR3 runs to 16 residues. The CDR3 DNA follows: TGTGCCAGCAGTTTACGGCTAGCGGGGGGGCCCGGGACCCAGTACTTC. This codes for CASSLRLAGGPGTQYF.